This record concerns one T cell receptor beta chain sequence. This clonotype has a handful of counts. Its antigen has not been determined. The junction and the germline gene differ at one end; a read error may be behind it. This sample is drawn from a study of Graves' ophthalmopathy and Graves' hyperthyroidism (dated by TCRdb to 2017 to 2018). For the wider study: Hyperthyroidism was defined as stable when no progression to ophthalmopathy occurred within 18 months of follow-up. To tell Graves' ophthalmopathy apart from Graves' hyperthyroidism, and to predict which patients would progress to ophthalmopathy, the study relied on TCR beta repertoire signatures. In total, 135 blood samples were TCR-sequenced: 40 to 45 ophthalmopathy, some 80 hyperthyroidism and approximately 17 hyperthyroidism-to-ophthalmopathy patients. A discovery set of 95 to 100 patients (around 45 ophthalmopathy, approximately 58 stable hyperthyroidism) was enrolled to explore V-J signatures distinguishing ophthalmopathy from hyperthyroidism. An independent validation cohort was composed of roughly 19 hyperthyroidism patients and more than 15 patients who later progressed from hyperthyroidism to ophthalmopathy. In about 6 hyperthyroidism patients, the T-cell repertoire of thyroid tissue was compared with the T-cell repertoire of blood. After sampling, hyperthyroidism patients received methimazole starting at 30 mg daily, and ophthalmopathy patients received high-dose intravenous methylprednisolone. Results and caveats for the whole study, not just this receptor: No statistical method was used to set the sample size in advance, and the investigators knew which group each participant was assigned to. In validation, the model predicted ophthalmopathy progression with 70.59% sensitivity and 72.22% specificity; 12 predicted patients were CT-confirmed with GO in a median of 6.5 months. Most expanded thyroid clonotypes with frequency above 0.001 were also detected in blood, suggesting blood repertoires may reflect the thyroid immune response. Ophthalmopathy was separated from stable hyperthyroidism by the 13-signature model with more than 85% sensitivity and roughly 82% specificity in cross-validation and with 80%/75% in the test set.

Hyperthyroidism patients were newly diagnosed, with disease duration under 2 months, and aged 18 to 65 years. Anyone with other autoimmune diseases, uncontrolled infections, pregnancy or lactation was excluded from the study. Diagnosis relied on clinical symptoms, serum thyroxine, TRAb, thyroid ultrasound and orbital computed tomography. Total RNA was extracted with Trizol reagent and quality-checked on an Agilent 2100 Bioanalyzer. The CDR3 starts with the cysteine, ends with the phenylalanine, and has 14 residues. The entry retains the CDR3 DNA only, 42 bases that are in frame from base 1. In the germline V gene (reference sequence), CDR1 corresponds to SEHNR and CDR2 to FQNEAQ. For repertoire sequencing, TCR beta CDR3 regions were amplified from RNA transcripts. A first-round RT-PCR used HTBI primers with the Qiagen OneStep RT-PCR kit, followed by a second-round multiplex PCR, size selection and purification. Libraries were sequenced paired-end with 100 bp reads on an Illumina HiSeq2000. The study's processing was this. Reads were processed with SOAPnuke, discarding reads with adapters, uncalled bases, mean Phred below 15, or no exact constant-primer or identifier match. COPE v1.2.5 was used to merge the high-quality paired reads. Each unique nucleotide sequence was treated as a clonotype, and MiTCR v1.1 was used to align the clonotypes to the IMGT TRB V, D and J references. Only V-J combinations with frequency above 0.0001 were analysed, covering approximately 99% of repertoires. For each V-J combination, a TCR clonal expansion and chaos score was defined as the ratio of F50 clonal expansion to chaos observed in the TCRdist matrix. Features were reduced by Welch's t-statistics and random forest to around 13 V-J combinations, which fed a naive Bayes classifier. The similarity between thyroid and blood repertoires was quantified using the Morisita-Horn index. Through fastp at Q25 and MiXCR, TCRdb rebuilt clones from the public reads, retaining in-frame beta chains. One record per CDR3 amino acid sequence lists the most common genes and DNA. TCRdb's processing, not the study's, gives the V and J calls here. The sample yields approximately 1.2 million distinct CDR3 sequences; around a third were counted once. The ten largest clonotypes hold around 10% of the sample.

This clonotype originated in an adult man with Graves' hyperthyroidism. Sequences were obtained from peripheral blood or thyroid tissue (not recorded which). The receptor chain draws on TRBV7-9 and TRBJ1-6; no D gene can be assigned with confidence. CDR3 region: CATSSKGWDSPLHF. The nucleotide sequence is TGTGCCACCAGCAGTAAGGGTTGGGATTCGCCCCTCCACTTT. The full variable domain, completed from the reference TRBV7-9 and TRBJ1-6 proteins outside the CDR3, reads DTGVSQNPRHKITKRGQNVTFRCDPISEHNRLYWYRQTLGQGPEFLTYFQNEAQLEKSRLLSDRFSAERPKGSFSTLEIQRTEQGDSAMYLCATSSKGWDSPLHFGNGTRLTVT.